The entry below gives a single T cell receptor beta chain sequence along with its context. Some clones are missing from TCRdb's copy, which holds only in-frame ones; the method was immunoSEQ multiplex PCR. The data hold about 83,000 clones, with 85% to 90% observed a single time. The germline CDR1 and CDR2 sequences are MNHEY and SVGAGI. This CDR3 is built from 14 residues. The ends were cut back, 0 bases at V and 7 bases at J, with 12 bases in the middle. This sample is drawn from a study of blood T cell repertoires in COVID-19. Study at large: The origin of the acute and convalescent COVID-19 samples was the United States, Italy and Spain. Nucleic acid was either cDNA or gDNA, and it came from T cells, B-cell-depleted T cells, or PBMCs.

The chain has TRBV6-5 and TRBJ1-2; D may be TRBD1 (5 bases). This clonotype was sampled from a man of 80 years or more with active or convalescent COVID-19. Input material: peripheral blood. The CDR3 loop is CASSYSRGATGYTF. Here the CDR3 DNA reads TGTGCCAGCAGTTACTCGCGGGGCGCAACTGGCTACACCTTC.